This T cell receptor beta chain was documented in a study of identical twins. From germline, CDR1 is SNHLY and CDR2 FYNNEI. This CDR3 spans 14 amino acids. Trimming took off 5 bases at V and 4 bases at J, with 15 bases between the two ends. Unique molecular identifiers were in the cDNA, with template-switch universal primer binding. TCRdb ran MiXCR on the 5' RACE reads and lists one entry per CDR3 protein. The sample holds hundreds of thousands of distinct CDR3 sequences, less than 9.5% seen once. The study, taken as a whole, reports: In monozygotic twins, models underestimated the sharing of out-of-frame TCR alpha. Reduced insertions were recorded for abundant cord blood beta clonotypes, with no such pattern in memory repertoires.

This clonotype was observed a few times. Its target is not known. Input material: memory (CD45RO+) T cells sorted from blood. The chain has TRBV2 and TRBJ2-7, with D maybe TRBD1 (5 bases). The receptor comes from a woman aged 18-29 years in good health. CDR3 in amino acids: CASSPQSGLYEQYF. The CDR3 DNA sequence: TGTGCCAGCAGTCCTCAATCAGGGCTTTACGAGCAGTACTTC.